What follows are 16 T cell receptor beta chains derived from one specimen sequenced in a study of blood T cells in healthy people across ages (dated by TCRdb to the mid-2010s). Receptor amplification or capture employed 5' RACE. The sequencer was an Illumina HiSeq 2500. A second 7 to 11 cycle PCR used a sample-barcoded 5' primer and a J-beta primer mix. TCRdb reworked the public reads: Q25 trimming with fastp, MiXCR clone assembly, productive beta chains retained. Each entry merges the rows of one CDR3 protein and shows their most common DNA and genes. This sample has about 670,000 distinct CDR3 sequences in its table, and 40% to 45% of those were observed once. The ten largest clonotypes hold around 30% of the sample. The sample taken for sequencing was blood. Every receptor here comes from a man at least 80 years old in good health.

Concerning this clonotype itself: This sequence may be a read error, since a much larger clone differs from it by one base. The J gene is TRBJ2-6, the V gene TRBV21-1. TRBV21-1 is annotated as a pseudogene. The CDR3 contains 15 residues. CDR3 region: CASSPRACGANVLTF. CDR3 nucleotides: TGTGCCAGCAGCCCCAGGGCGTGTGGGGCCAACGTCCTGACTTTC.

This clonotype has just a few counts. V gene TRBV29-1 combines with J gene TRBJ2-3; 10 bases align to TRBD1. CDR3 length: 14 amino acids. V trimming: 4 bases; J trimming: 7 bases; junction bases outside the gene matches: 8. Germline-derived CDR1 and CDR2 are SQVTM and ANQGSEA. The CDR3 DNA reads as TGCAGCGTTGTTGGTGGACAGGGGGATTATACGCAGTATTTT. Its protein product is CSVVGGQGDYTQYF.

The chain joins TRBV24-1 to TRBJ2-7; the match to TRBD2 covers 10 bases. J gave up 7 bases and V 3 bases, and 26 bases lay outside the gene matches. This CDR3 has 21 residues. Germline lookup yields CDR1 KGHDR and CDR2 SFDVKD. The CDR3 is CATSDIGLAGVDGVSYNEQYF. DNA for the CDR3: TGTGCCACCAGTGATATCGGGCTAGCGGGAGTGGACGGGGTCTCCTACAATGAGCAGTACTTC.

In its sample, this clonotype was seen a few times. The chain carries TRBV27 and TRBJ2-3; D may be TRBD1 (5 bases). Germline CDR1 and CDR2: MNHEY and SMNVEV (reference sequence). This CDR3 contains 16 residues. The V and J ends lost 6 bases and 0 bases respectively, with 16 bases between them. CDR3 bases: TGTGCCAGCAGCTTACAGGCCAGGCCTAGCACAGATACGCAGTATTTT. Its protein is CASSLQARPSTDTQYF.

This clonotype showed up just a few times. The gene calls are TRBV14 and TRBJ2-5; possible D gene TRBD2, 7 bases. CDR3 length equals 13 residues. CDR1 is SGHDN and CDR2 is FVKESK in the germline V gene. Trimming cost V 5 bases and J 7 bases, with 14 bases left between them. CDR3 nucleotide sequence: TGTGCCAGCAGCAGGGACACGGGAGGGACCCAGTACTTC. Protein: CASSRDTGGTQYF.

J is TRBJ2-2 and V is TRBV5-6, with no clear D. Germline-derived CDR1 and CDR2 are SGHDT and YYEEEE. The germline V and J ends were trimmed by 2 bases and 8 bases, with 13 bases remaining between them. The CDR3 consists of 14 residues. The CDR3 sequence is CASSFDLGPGELFF. The CDR3 DNA is TGTGCCAGCAGCTTCGACCTCGGGCCGGGGGAGCTGTTTTTT.

This CDR3 reads CSARGGTGASNEKLFF. CDR3 in DNA: TGCAGTGCTAGGGGCGGGACAGGGGCCTCTAATGAAAAACTGTTTTTT. The chain couples TRBV20-1 to TRBJ1-4, with 10 bases lining up with TRBD1. V shed 3 bases and J 3 bases; nucleotides not matched to a gene: 7. The CDR3 totals 16 residues. Germline lookup yields CDR1 DFQATT and CDR2 SNEGSKA (reference sequence).

This clonotype was counted between two and nine times. The CDR3 here is CASSSGEKLFF. The DNA for the CDR3 is TGTGCCAGCAGCTCGGGGGAAAAACTGTTTTTT. This sequence joins TRBV5-6 and TRBJ1-4, with no clear D. Germline CDR1 SGHDT, CDR2 YYEEEE. The length of the CDR3 is 11 residues. Trimming stripped 3 bases from V and 8 bases from J, with 5 bases between.

The chain links TRBV12-3 or TRBV12-4 to TRBJ2-7, with TRBD2 matching 12 bases. The CDR3 is 14 amino acids. V dropped 8 bases and J dropped 7; count of bases not matched to a gene: 9. The CDR3 spells CASGGTSGRNEQYF. The CDR3 DNA is TGTGCCAGCGGGGGAACTAGCGGGAGGAATGAGCAGTACTTC.

A few counts support this clonotype. The rearrangement links TRBV7-8 to TRBJ2-7, with a tentative D call TRBD1 (6 bases). V was shortened by 2 bases and J by 4 bases, with 15 bases between the two germline ends. Germline V lookup: CDR1 SGHVS, CDR2 FQNEAQ. The CDR3 covers 15 residues. CDR3 in DNA: TGTGCCAGCAGCTTAAAGAGACAGGAAAGTTACGAGCAGTACTTC. Translated: CASSLKRQESYEQYF. The complete variable domain, with remaining parts taken from reference TRBV7-8 and TRBJ2-7, reads GAGVSQSPRYKVAKRGQDVALRCDPISGHVSLFWYQQALGQGPEFLTYFQNEAQLDKSGLPSDRFFAERPEGSVSTLKIQRTQQEDSAVYLCASSLKRQESYEQYFGPGTRLTVT.

This clonotype was seen only a few times. The V and J genes are TRBV21-1 and TRBJ2-4; the table's D call TRBD1 went unverified against the DNA. TRBV21-1 is a known pseudogene. The CDR3 spans 12 residues. The CDR3 is CASPHRGREQYF. DNA for the CDR3: TGTGCCAGCCCCCACAGGGGCAGGGAGCAGTACTTC.

This chain uses TRBV28 with TRBJ2-5, with D perhaps TRBD1 or TRBD2 (6 bases each). The ends were cut back, 6 bases at V and 11 bases at J, with 19 bases in the middle. This CDR3 has 13 residues. Looked up from germline, CDR1 is MDHEN and CDR2 is SYDVKM. The CDR3: CASRLTGGDEQYF. The CDR3 nucleotides read TGTGCCAGCAGGTTGACAGGCGGGGATGAGCAGTACTTC. The full variable domain, rest sourced from reference TRBV28 and TRBJ2-5, is DVKVTQSSRYLVKRTGEKVFLECVQDMDHENMFWYRQDPGLGLRLIYFSYDVKMKEKGDIPEGYSVSREKKERFSLILESASTNQTSMYLCASRLTGGDEQYFGPGTRLLVL.

The rearrangement links TRBV29-1 to TRBJ2-3; D unresolved. There are 14 residues in the CDR3. Germline lookup yields CDR1 SQVTM and CDR2 ANQGSEA. Trimming removed 8 bases from V and 0 bases from J, with 15 bases in between. The CDR3 region is CSIIRQASTDTQYF. The CDR3 DNA follows: TGCAGCATAATCAGGCAGGCTAGCACAGATACGCAGTATTTT.

The rearrangement links TRBV20-1 to TRBJ1-5, with D possibly TRBD1 on 6 matching bases. V shed 1 base and J shed 2 bases, with 15 bases lying between them. The germline V gene encodes CDR1 DFQATT and CDR2 SNEGSKA (reference sequence). The CDR3 consists of 16 residues. Here the CDR3 DNA reads TGCAGTGCTAGAGTTGTTCAGGGGACCGGCAATCAGCCCCAGCATTTT. As protein: CSARVVQGTGNQPQHF.

The CDR3 bases are TGTGCCAGCAGCCCCGGGGGGGGTACCGAGCAGTACTTC. Protein: CASSPGGGTEQYF. The V call is TRBV3-1, the J call TRBJ2-7; 8 bases are a match to TRBD2. The CDR3 loop spans 13 amino acids. The germline CDR1 and CDR2 sequences are LGHDT and YNNKEL (reference sequence). The trim removed 4 bases at V and 6 bases at J, leaving 5 bases unmatched.

This clonotype has just one count. This may be a read error: a much more frequent sequence differs by one nucleotide. The gene calls are TRBV28 and TRBJ2-5; D is possibly TRBD1 (5 bases). CDR3 length: 16 amino acids. V was cut by 7 bases and J by 11 bases, with 29 bases left in between. The germline V gene encodes CDR1 MDHEN and CDR2 SYDVKM. CDR3 in amino acids: CASTRSGRAGVDEQYF. The CDR3 region has the DNA TGTGCCAGCACTCGATCGGGCAGGGCTGGTGTTGATGAGCAGTACTTC.